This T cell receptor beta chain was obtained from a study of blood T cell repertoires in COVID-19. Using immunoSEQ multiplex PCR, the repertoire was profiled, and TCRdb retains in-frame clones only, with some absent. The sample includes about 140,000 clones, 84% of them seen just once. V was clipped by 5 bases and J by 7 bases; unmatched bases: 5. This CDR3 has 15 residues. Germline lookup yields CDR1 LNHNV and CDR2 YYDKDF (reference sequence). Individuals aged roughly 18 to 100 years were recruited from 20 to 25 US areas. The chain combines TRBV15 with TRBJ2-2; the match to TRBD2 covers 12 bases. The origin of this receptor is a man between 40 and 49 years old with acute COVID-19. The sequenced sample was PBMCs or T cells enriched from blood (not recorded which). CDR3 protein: CATSRLAGEVGELFF. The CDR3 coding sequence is TGTGCCACCAGCCGACTAGCGGGAGAGGTCGGGGAGCTGTTTTTT.